Listed below are T cell receptor beta chains from one sample, sequenced in a study of spatial heterogeneity in lung cancer. TCRdb fed the 5' RACE reads into MiXCR, producing one record per CDR3 protein. This table holds several thousand distinct CDR3 sequences, less than 6% found once. The starting material was normal lung tissue next to the tumor, obtained at surgery. Every receptor here comes from a female donor with early-stage non-small cell lung cancer. CDR3s include the opening cysteine and the closing phenylalanine or tryptophan. D genes are given only for firm matches. For some rows the clone size is stated as once, few or many, or as a class when expanded; others skip it.

V gene	clone size	J gene	D gene	CDR3 protein	CDR3 DNA
TRBV20-1	many	TRBJ1-1	-	CSASPGTENTEAFF	TGCAGTGCTAGTCCCGGGACGGAAAACACTGAAGCTTTCTTT
TRBV28	many	TRBJ2-7	-	CASRPRGQRNYEQYF	TGTGCCAGCAGACCCCGAGGACAGAGGAACTACGAGCAGTACTTC
TRBV6-5	medium-sized	TRBJ2-1	-	CASSNYGQGSYNEQFF	TGTGCCAGCAGCAACTACGGGCAGGGCTCCTACAATGAGCAGTTCTTC
TRBV20-1	medium-sized	TRBJ2-1	TRBD2	CSARDFTSGSSYNEQFF	TGCAGTGCTAGAGATTTTACTAGCGGGAGCTCCTACAATGAGCAGTTCTTC
TRBV7-2	many	TRBJ2-4	TRBD2	CASSHSGIQNIQYF	TGTGCCAGCAGTCATAGCGGGATCCAAAACATTCAGTACTTC
TRBV7-2	many	TRBJ2-7	TRBD2	CASSLGRDFFSYEQYF	TGTGCCAGCAGCTTGGGGAGGGACTTCTTCTCCTACGAGCAGTACTTC
TRBV5-1	medium-sized	TRBJ2-7	-	CASSLGEEQYF	TGCGCCAGCAGCTTGGGTGAAGAGCAGTACTTC
TRBV19	medium-sized	TRBJ2-3	TRBD2	CASSSSGRNLDTQYF	TGTGCCAGTAGTTCTAGCGGGAGGAATTTAGATACGCAGTATTTT
TRBV7-2	many	TRBJ2-2	TRBD2	CASSPLAGGTGELFF	TGTGCCAGCAGCCCACTAGCGGGAGGGACCGGGGAGCTGTTTTTT
TRBV18	many	TRBJ2-3	TRBD2	CASSPPGLAGVFNTDTQYF	TGTGCCAGCTCACCACCGGGACTAGCGGGAGTTTTTAACACAGATACGCAGTATTTT
TRBV20-1	-	TRBJ2-7	TRBD2	CSARTVTSGGYRYEQYF	TGCAGTGCTAGAACTGTGACTAGCGGGGGTTATCGCTACGAGCAGTACTTC
TRBV7-3	many	TRBJ2-2	-	CASSGLGSGELFF	TGTGCCAGCAGCGGGCTTGGGTCCGGGGAGCTGTTTTTT
TRBV5-1	many	TRBJ2-2	-	CASSLSPGRDSGELFF	TGCGCCAGCAGCTTGTCTCCGGGCAGGGATTCCGGGGAGCTGTTTTTT
TRBV5-1	medium-sized	TRBJ2-7	-	CASSQDPGAGGWEQYF	TGCGCCAGCAGCCAGGACCCAGGGGCCGGCGGGTGGGAGCAGTACTTC
TRBV12-3/TRBV12-4	-	TRBJ2-3	-	CASSLDMASTQYF	TGTGCCAGCAGTTTAGACATGGCCAGTACGCAGTATTTT
TRBV20-1	many	TRBJ2-3	-	CSARDGSTSGDTQYF	TGCAGTGCTAGAGATGGGAGCACCAGCGGAGATACGCAGTATTTT
TRBV11-2	many	TRBJ2-3	TRBD2	CASSIIAGVRTDTQYF	TGTGCCAGCAGCATCATAGCGGGAGTGCGCACAGATACGCAGTATTTT
TRBV10-3	medium-sized	TRBJ1-2	-	CAISDRQNYGYTF	TGTGCCATCAGTGACCGCCAGAACTATGGCTACACCTTC
TRBV12-3/TRBV12-4	-	TRBJ2-2	TRBD1	CASSLQGATGELFF	TGTGCCAGCAGTTTGCAGGGGGCAACCGGGGAGCTGTTTTTT
TRBV20-1	few	TRBJ2-5	TRBD1	CSAPRQGQETQYF	TGCAGTGCGCCCCGACAGGGCCAGGAGACCCAGTACTTC
TRBV4-1	medium-sized	TRBJ1-5	TRBD1	CASSQVDRGPSLSQHF	TGCGCCAGCAGCCAAGTTGACAGGGGCCCCAGTCTGTCCCAGCATTTT
TRBV7-8	many	TRBJ1-5	-	CASSLESGWNNQPQHF	TGTGCCAGCAGCTTAGAAAGTGGTTGGAACAATCAGCCCCAGCATTTT
TRBV12-3/TRBV12-4	-	TRBJ2-7	-	CASSLTLGNYEQYF	TGTGCCAGCAGTTTAACTCTGGGGAACTACGAGCAGTACTTC
TRBV13	medium-sized	TRBJ2-3	-	CASSLIGRENTQYF	TGTGCCAGCAGCTTAATCGGCAGGGAAAATACGCAGTATTTT
TRBV12-5	many	TRBJ2-2	-	CATLVTGELFF	TGTGCTACGTTGGTCACCGGGGAGCTGTTTTTT